This passage covers 8 T cell receptor beta chains from one sample sequenced in a study of CD8 T cells in ankylosing spondylitis. MiXCR, run by TCRdb on the 5' RACE reads, gives a single entry per CDR3 protein. The sample carries approximately 340,000 distinct CDR3 sequences, approximately 15% recorded once. The source material was blood, either unsorted or a sorted T cell fraction (not recorded which). The receptors derive from a male donor with ankylosing spondylitis or in good health (not recorded which).

This clonotype appeared a few times. The gene calls are TRBV5-1 and TRBJ2-1; D ambiguous. CDR1 is SGHRS, CDR2 YFSETQ, per germline. The V end lost 5 bases, the J end lost 5 bases, and 8 bases lay between the germline ends. The CDR3 consists of 12 residues. In nucleotides, the CDR3 is TGCGCCAGCAGGCCCCGGGACAATGAGCAGTTCTTC. Translating it yields CASRPRDNEQFF. The full variable domain, in which reference TRBV5-1 and TRBJ2-1 provide the parts outside the CDR3, is KAGVTQTPRYLIKTRGQQVTLSCSPISGHRSVSWYQQTPGQGLQFLFEYFSETQRNKGNFPGRFSGRQFSNSRSEMNVSTLELGDSALYLCASRPRDNEQFFGPGTRLTVL.

This sequence joins TRBV12-3 or TRBV12-4 and TRBJ2-1; 8 bases line up with TRBD2. The CDR3 is made up of 14 amino acids. V dropped 1 base and J dropped 8; count of bases not matched to a gene: 4. The CDR3 sequence is CASSLGSGIYEQFF. The CDR3 DNA reads TGTGCCAGCAGTTTAGGTAGCGGGATCTATGAGCAGTTCTTC.

This clonotype has just a few counts. This chain joins TRBV9 and TRBJ2-3; D remains ambiguous. The CDR3 spans 12 residues. Germline CDR1 is SGDLS and CDR2 is YYNGEE. Trimming took off 3 bases at V and 10 bases at J, with 12 bases between the two ends. CDR3 loop: CASSDPAVPQYF. The CDR3 coding sequence is TGTGCCAGCAGCGACCCGGCGGTCCCGCAGTATTTT.

A few counts support this clonotype. The rearrangement joins TRBV7-6 to TRBJ1-2; 9 nucleotides align to TRBD1. Losses at the gene ends were 5 bases for V and 2 bases for J; bases not matched to a gene: 15. The length of the CDR3 is 18 residues. From germline, CDR1 is SGHVS and CDR2 FNYEAQ. The chain's CDR3 is CASSPPAGQGRSNYGYTF. The CDR3 coding sequence is TGTGCCAGCAGCCCTCCAGCGGGACAGGGTCGATCAAACTATGGCTACACCTTC.

This rearrangement joins TRBV30 to TRBJ2-3; D call uncertain. The V gene lost 2 bases and the J gene lost 4 bases, with 16 bases spanning the gap. Germline V gene lookup returns CDR1 GTSNPN and CDR2 SVGIG (reference sequence). The CDR3 has 15 amino acids. This CDR3 reads CAWSRVGSLADTQYF. The CDR3 nucleotides are TGTGCCTGGAGTAGGGTGGGTAGTCTGGCAGATACGCAGTATTTT.

This clonotype was seen a handful of times. The chain uses TRBV12-3 or TRBV12-4 and TRBJ2-3; 7 bases line up with TRBD1. The CDR3 sequence is 17 residues long. V dropped 6 bases and J dropped 0; count of bases not matched to a gene: 12. The CDR3 is CASSFSTGATSTDTQYF. CDR3 nucleotides: TGTGCCAGCAGCTTTTCTACAGGGGCCACTAGCACAGATACGCAGTATTTT.

In its sample, this clonotype was seen a few times. The chain has TRBV12-3 or TRBV12-4 and TRBJ1-2; no firm D call. The CDR3 is 13 residues long. V shed 3 bases and J shed 8 bases, with 13 bases lying between them. The CDR3 reads CASSLNWVSGYTF. In DNA, the CDR3 is TGTGCCAGCAGTTTGAACTGGGTATCGGGCTACACCTTC.

The chain carries TRBV5-1 and TRBJ2-7, with 7 bases matching TRBD2. CDR3 length equals 16 residues. Germline assignment: CDR1 SGHRS and CDR2 YFSETQ. J gave up 1 base and V 0 bases, and 7 bases lay outside the gene matches. CDR3 in DNA: TGCGCCAGCAGCTTGGTTCCTAGCGGCGGGTCCTACGAGCAGTACTTC. It is translated as CASSLVPSGGSYEQYF.